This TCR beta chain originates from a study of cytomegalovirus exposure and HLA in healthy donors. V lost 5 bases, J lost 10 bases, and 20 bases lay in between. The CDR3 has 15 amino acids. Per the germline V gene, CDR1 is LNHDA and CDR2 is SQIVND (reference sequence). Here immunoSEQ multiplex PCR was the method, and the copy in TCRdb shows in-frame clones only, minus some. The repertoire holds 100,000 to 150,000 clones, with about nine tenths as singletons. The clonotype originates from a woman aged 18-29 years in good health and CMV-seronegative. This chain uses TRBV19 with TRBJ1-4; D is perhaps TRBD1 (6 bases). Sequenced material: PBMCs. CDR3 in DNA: TGTGCCAGTAGTCCTCCGACAGGACGTGGTGGAAAACTGTTTTTT. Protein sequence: CASSPPTGRGGKLFF.